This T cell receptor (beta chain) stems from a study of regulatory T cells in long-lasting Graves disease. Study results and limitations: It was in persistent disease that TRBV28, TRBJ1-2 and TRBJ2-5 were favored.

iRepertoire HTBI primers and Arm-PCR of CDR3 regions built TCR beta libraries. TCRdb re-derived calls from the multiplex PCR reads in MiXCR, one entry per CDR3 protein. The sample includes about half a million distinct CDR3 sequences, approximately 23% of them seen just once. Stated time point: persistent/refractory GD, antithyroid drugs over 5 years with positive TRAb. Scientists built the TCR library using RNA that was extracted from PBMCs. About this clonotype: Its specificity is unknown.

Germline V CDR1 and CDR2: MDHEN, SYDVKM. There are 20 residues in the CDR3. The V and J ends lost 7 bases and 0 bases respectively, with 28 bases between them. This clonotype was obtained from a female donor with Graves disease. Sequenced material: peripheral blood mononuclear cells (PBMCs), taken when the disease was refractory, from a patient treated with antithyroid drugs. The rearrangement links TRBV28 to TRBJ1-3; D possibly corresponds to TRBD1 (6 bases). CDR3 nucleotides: TGTGCCAGCACTAACCCCTACGCCGGGGGGGGCGGCAGCTCTGGAAACACCATATATTTT. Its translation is CASTNPYAGGGGSSGNTIYF. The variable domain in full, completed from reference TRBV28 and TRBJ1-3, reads DVKVTQSSRYLVKRTGEKVFLECVQDMDHENMFWYRQDPGLGLRLIYFSYDVKMKEKGDIPEGYSVSREKKERFSLILESASTNQTSMYLCASTNPYAGGGGSSGNTIYFGEGSWLTVV.